This entry lists 5 T cell receptor beta chains sequenced from one sample in a study of identical twins. TCRdb processed the 5' RACE reads anew with MiXCR; each CDR3 protein has one entry. Among about 660,000 distinct CDR3 sequences listed, 8% to 9% were seen once. This sample was also put to use in a study of yellow fever vaccine responses in identical twins.

The sequenced sample consisted of PBMCs. Receptor source: a woman younger than 35 in good health.

This clonotype came up many times. The chain is built from TRBV25-1 and TRBJ1-6, with D possibly matching TRBD1 (5 bases). The V gene lost 6 bases and the J gene lost 10 bases, with 16 bases spanning the gap. The CDR3 runs to 14 residues. Germline V gene data show CDR1 as MGHDK and CDR2 as SYGVNS. The CDR3 nucleotides read TGTGCCAGCAGGTCGATTATGGGGGTCTCACCCCTCCACTTT. Translation gives CASRSIMGVSPLHF. Drawing the rest from reference TRBV25-1 and TRBJ1-6, the complete variable domain is EADIYQTPRYLVIGTGKKITLECSQTMGHDKMYWYQQDPGMELHLIHYSYGVNSTEKGDLSSESTVSRIRTEHFPLTLESARPSHTSQYLCASRSIMGVSPLHFGNGTRLTVT.

This clonotype was found a few times. This chain connects TRBV6-6 to TRBJ1-3; D uncertain. Germline V CDR1 and CDR2: MNHNY, SVGAGI (reference sequence). This CDR3 is built from 12 residues. V was shortened by 6 bases and J by 6 bases, with 9 bases between the two germline ends. The CDR3: CASSADANTIYF. CDR3 DNA sequence: TGTGCCAGCAGCGCGGACGCAAACACCATATATTTT.

This clonotype was seen at least ten times. This chain uses TRBV12-3 or TRBV12-4 with TRBJ1-2; maybe TRBD1 (5 bases). This CDR3 has 11 residues. V lost 6 bases to trimming and J lost 8 bases, with 10 bases between them. CDR3 protein: CASSYRKGYTF. For the CDR3, the DNA is TGTGCCAGCAGCTACAGGAAAGGCTACACCTTC.

This clonotype has only a few counts. The chain is built from TRBV5-1 and TRBJ2-4, with TRBD1 matching 9 bases. After removal of 0 bases from V and 3 bases from J, the junction contained 7 bases not matched to a gene. The germline V gene has CDR1 SGHRS and CDR2 YFSETQ. The CDR3 runs 17 residues. In DNA form, the CDR3 reads TGCGCCAGCAGCTTGGCCGGAGGGACAGGGAACAAAAACATTCAGTACTTC. Translated, it gives CASSLAGGTGNKNIQYF.

This clonotype was observed a handful of times. This chain uses TRBV5-1 with TRBJ2-7, with a tentative D call TRBD2 (6 bases). This CDR3 has 13 residues. V lost 5 bases and J lost 3, with 12 bases in between. CDR1 and CDR2 from the germline V gene are SGHRS and YFSETQ. The CDR3 nucleotides are TGCGCCAGCAGGCGGGACGGAGACTACGAGCAGTACTTC. It translates to CASRRDGDYEQYF.